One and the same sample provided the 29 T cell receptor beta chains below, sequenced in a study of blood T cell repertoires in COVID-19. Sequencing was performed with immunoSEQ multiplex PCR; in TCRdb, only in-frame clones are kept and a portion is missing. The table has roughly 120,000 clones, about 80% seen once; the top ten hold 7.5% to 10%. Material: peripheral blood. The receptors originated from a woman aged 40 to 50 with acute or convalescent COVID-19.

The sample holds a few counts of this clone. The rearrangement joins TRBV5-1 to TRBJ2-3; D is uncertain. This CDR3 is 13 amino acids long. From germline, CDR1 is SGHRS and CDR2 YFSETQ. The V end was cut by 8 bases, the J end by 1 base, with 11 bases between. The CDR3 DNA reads TGCGCCAGTGTGGGCAGTCGCACAGATACGCAGTATTTT. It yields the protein CASVGSRTDTQYF.

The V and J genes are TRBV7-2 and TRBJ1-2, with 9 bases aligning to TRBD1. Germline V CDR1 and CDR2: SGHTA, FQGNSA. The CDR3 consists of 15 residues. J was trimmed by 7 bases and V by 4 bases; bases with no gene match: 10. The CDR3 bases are TGTGCCAGCAGCTCGCCCGGGACAGGGTTGAGTGGCTACACCTTC. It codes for CASSSPGTGLSGYTF.

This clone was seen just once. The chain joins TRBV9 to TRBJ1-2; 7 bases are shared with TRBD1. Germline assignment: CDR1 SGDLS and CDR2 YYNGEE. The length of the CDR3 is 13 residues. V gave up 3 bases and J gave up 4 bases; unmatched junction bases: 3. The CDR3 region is CASSGPGGYGYTF. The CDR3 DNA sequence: TGTGCCAGCAGCGGTCCAGGGGGCTATGGCTACACCTTC.

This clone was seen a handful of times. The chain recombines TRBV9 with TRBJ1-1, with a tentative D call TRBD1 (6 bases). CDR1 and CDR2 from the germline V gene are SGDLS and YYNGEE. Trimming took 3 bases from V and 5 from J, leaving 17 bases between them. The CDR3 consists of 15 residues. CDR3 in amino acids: CASSGAQGMGTEAFF. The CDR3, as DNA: TGTGCCAGCAGCGGGGCACAGGGTATGGGAACTGAAGCTTTCTTT.

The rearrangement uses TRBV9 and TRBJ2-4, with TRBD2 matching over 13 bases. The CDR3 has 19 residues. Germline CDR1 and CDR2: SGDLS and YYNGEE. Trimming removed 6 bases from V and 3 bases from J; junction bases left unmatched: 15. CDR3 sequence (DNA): TGTGCCAGCAAGGTTAGAACTAGCGGGGGGGCCGAAAACAAAAACATTCAGTACTTC. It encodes CASKVRTSGGAENKNIQYF.

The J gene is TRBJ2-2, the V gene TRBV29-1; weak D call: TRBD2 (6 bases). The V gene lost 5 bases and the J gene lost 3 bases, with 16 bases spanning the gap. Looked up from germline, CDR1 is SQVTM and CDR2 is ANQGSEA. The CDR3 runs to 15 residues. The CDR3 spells CSVRSGTWDTGELFF. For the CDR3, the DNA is TGCAGCGTTCGTTCCGGGACTTGGGACACCGGGGAGCTGTTTTTT.

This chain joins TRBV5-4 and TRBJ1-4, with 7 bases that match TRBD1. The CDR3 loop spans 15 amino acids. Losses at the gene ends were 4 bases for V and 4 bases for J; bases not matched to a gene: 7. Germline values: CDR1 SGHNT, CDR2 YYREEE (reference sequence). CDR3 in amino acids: CASSKGQVFNEKLFF. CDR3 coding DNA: TGTGCCAGCAGCAAAGGACAGGTTTTTAATGAAAAACTGTTTTTT.

CDR3 sequence (DNA): TGTGCCAGCAGCTTGGTAGGGGACCTGCGGGGAGATACGCAGTATTTT. Amino acids: CASSLVGDLRGDTQYF. The chain couples TRBV5-4 to TRBJ2-3; maybe TRBD2 (6 bases). CDR1 SGHNT and CDR2 YYREEE come from the germline V gene (reference sequence). This CDR3 region has 16 residues. Trimming left V 0 bases short and J 5 bases short, with 16 bases between.

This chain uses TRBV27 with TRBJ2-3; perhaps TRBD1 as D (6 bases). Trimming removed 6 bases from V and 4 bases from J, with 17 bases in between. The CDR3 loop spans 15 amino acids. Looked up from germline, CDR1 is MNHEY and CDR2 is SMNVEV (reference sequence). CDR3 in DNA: TGTGCCAGCAGCCCAAACCCGGGACAACCAGATACGCAGTATTTT. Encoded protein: CASSPNPGQPDTQYF.

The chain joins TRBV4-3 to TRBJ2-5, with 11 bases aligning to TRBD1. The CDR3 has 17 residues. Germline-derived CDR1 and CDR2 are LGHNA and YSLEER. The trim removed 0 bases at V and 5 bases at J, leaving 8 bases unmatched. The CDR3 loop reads CASSQDLLGTGGETQYF. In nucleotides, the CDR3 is TGCGCCAGCAGCCAAGATCTTCTAGGGACAGGGGGGGAGACCCAGTACTTC.

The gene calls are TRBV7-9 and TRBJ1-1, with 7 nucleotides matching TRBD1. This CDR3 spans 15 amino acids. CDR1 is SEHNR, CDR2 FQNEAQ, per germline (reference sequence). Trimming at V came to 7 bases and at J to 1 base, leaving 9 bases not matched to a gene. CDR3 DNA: TGTGCCAGCACTCCGGGACAGCGGCGGAACACTGAAGCTTTCTTT. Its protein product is CASTPGQRRNTEAFF.

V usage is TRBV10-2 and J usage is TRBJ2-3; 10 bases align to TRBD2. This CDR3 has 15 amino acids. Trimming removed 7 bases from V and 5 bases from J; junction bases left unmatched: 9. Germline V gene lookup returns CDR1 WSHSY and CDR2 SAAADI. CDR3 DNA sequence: TGCGCCAGCAATCAAGCGGGGGGGCGATTAGATACGCAGTATTTT. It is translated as CASNQAGGRLDTQYF.

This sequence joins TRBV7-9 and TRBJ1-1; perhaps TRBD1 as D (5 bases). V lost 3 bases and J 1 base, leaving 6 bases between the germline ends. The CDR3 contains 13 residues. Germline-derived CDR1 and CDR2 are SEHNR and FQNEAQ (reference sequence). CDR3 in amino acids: CASSFRGNTEAFF. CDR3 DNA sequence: TGTGCCAGCAGCTTTAGGGGGAACACTGAAGCTTTCTTT.

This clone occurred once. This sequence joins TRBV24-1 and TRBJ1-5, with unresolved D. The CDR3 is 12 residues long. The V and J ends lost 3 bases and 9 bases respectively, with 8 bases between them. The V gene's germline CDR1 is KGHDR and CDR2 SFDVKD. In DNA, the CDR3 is TGTGCCACCAGTGATAGAACGGGGCCCCAGCATTTT. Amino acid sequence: CATSDRTGPQHF.

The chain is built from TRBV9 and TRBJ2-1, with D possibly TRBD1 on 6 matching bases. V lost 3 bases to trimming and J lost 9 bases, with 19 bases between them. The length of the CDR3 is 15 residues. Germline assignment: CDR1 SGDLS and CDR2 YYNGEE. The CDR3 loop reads CASSAHRESTGEQFF. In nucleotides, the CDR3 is TGTGCCAGCAGCGCGCACAGGGAATCTACCGGTGAGCAGTTCTTC.

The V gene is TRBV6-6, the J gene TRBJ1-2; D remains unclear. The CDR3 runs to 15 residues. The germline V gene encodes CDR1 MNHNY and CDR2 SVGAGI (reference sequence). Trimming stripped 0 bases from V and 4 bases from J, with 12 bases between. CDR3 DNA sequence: TGTGCCAGCAGTTACTCGAACACCGCAACCTATGGCTACACCTTC. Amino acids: CASSYSNTATYGYTF.

The CDR3 region is CASSSRTGSQNSPLHF. Written as DNA, the CDR3 is TGCGCCAGCAGCTCACGGACAGGGTCCCAAAATTCACCCCTCCACTTT. The chain is built from TRBV5-1 and TRBJ1-6; TRBD1 aligns across 8 bases. The CDR3 runs 16 residues. CDR1 and CDR2 (germline): SGHRS, YFSETQ. J was trimmed by 7 bases and V by 3 bases; bases with no gene match: 9.

CDR3 DNA: TGTGCCAGCAGCTTAGGCGGGGGACGGCGAGAGACCCAGTACTTC. This codes for CASSLGGGRRETQYF. The chain employs TRBV11-3 and TRBJ2-5; 7 bases agree with TRBD2. J lost 4 bases, V lost 1 base, and 6 bases had no gene match. Germline V lookup: CDR1 SGHNT, CDR2 YENEEA. The CDR3 has 15 amino acids.

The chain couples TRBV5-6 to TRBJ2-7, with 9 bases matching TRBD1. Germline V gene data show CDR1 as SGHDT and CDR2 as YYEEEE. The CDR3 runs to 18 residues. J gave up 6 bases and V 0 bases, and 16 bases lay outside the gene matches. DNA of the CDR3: TGTGCCAGCAGCTTGGTCAACGGACAGGGGCTCAGGGGGGGCGAGCAGTACTTC. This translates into CASSLVNGQGLRGGEQYF.

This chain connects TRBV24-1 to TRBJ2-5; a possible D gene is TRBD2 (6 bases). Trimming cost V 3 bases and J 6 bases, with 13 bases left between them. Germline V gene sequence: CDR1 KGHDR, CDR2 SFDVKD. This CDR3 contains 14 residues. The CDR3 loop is CATSDTGTRKTQYF. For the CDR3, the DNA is TGTGCCACCAGTGATACTGGGACTCGAAAGACCCAGTACTTC.

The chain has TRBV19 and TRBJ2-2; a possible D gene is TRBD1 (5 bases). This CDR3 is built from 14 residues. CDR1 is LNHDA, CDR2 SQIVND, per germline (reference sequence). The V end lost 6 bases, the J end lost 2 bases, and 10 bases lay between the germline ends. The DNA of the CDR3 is TGTGCCAGTAGGACAGAACTAAACACCGGGGAGCTGTTTTTT. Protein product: CASRTELNTGELFF.

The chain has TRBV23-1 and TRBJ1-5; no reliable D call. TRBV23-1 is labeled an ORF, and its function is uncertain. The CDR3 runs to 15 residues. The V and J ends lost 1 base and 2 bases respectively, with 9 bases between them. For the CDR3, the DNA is TGCGCCAGCAGTCAATTACCCACACGCAATCAGCCCCAGCATTTT. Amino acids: CASSQLPTRNQPQHF.

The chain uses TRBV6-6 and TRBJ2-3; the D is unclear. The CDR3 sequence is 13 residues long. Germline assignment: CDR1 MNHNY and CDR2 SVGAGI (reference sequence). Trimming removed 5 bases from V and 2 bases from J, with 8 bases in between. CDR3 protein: CASSKRDTDTQYF. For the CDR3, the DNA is TGTGCCAGCAGTAAGCGCGACACAGATACGCAGTATTTT.

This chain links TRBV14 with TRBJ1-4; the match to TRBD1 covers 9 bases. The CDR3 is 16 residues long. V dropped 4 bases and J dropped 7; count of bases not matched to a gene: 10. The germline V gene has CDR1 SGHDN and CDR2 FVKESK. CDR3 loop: CASSPDRGGDGEKLFF. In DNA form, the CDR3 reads TGTGCCAGCAGCCCGGACAGGGGAGGGGATGGTGAAAAACTGTTTTTT.

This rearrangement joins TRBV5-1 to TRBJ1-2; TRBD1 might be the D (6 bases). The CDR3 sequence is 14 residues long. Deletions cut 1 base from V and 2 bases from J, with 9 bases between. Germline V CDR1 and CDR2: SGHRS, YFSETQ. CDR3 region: CASSLQQGNYGYTF. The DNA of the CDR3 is TGCGCCAGCAGCTTGCAACAGGGAAACTATGGCTACACCTTC.

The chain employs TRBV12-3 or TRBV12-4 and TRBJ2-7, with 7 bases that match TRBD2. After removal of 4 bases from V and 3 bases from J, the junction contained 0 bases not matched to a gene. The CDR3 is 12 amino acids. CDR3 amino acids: CASSWGGYEQYF. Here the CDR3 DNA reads TGTGCCAGCAGTTGGGGGGGCTACGAGCAGTACTTC.

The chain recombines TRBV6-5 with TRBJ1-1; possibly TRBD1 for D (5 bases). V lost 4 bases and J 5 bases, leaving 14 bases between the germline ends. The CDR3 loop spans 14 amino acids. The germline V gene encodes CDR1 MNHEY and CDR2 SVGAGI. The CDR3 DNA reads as TGTGCCAGCAGTTCCCAGGGTAGAGGTACTGAAGCTTTCTTT. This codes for CASSSQGRGTEAFF.

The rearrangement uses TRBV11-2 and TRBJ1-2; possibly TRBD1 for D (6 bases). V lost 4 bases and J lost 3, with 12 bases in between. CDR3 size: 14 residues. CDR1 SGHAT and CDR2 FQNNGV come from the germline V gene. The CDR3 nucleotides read TGTGCCAGCAGCTCGTCACAGGGTTACTATGGCTACACCTTC. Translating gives CASSSSQGYYGYTF.

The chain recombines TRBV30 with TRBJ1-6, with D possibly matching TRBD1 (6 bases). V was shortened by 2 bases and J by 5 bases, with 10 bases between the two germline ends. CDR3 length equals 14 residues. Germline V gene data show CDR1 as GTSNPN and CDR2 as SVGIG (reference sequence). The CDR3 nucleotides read TGTGCCTGGAGTAGGCAGGGGAATAATTCACCCCTCCACTTT. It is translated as CAWSRQGNNSPLHF.